The clone carrying this T cell receptor beta chain occurred many times. The antigen is undetermined. The authors prepared the TCRbeta library with unique molecular identifiers. MiXCR, run by TCRdb on the PCR reads, gives a single entry per CDR3 protein. The sample has approximately 520,000 distinct CDR3 sequences; about 10% are singletons. The sample comes from a study of T-cell reconstitution after alpha-beta-depleted transplantation in children. Study findings and constraints: A year had passed since transplant, and T-cell counts and diversity by then came mostly from newly produced T cells. Surviving recipient cells, namely T cells and thymic progenitors, were the source of high day-60 TCRbeta diversity in some patients. Reportedly, roughly two months post-transplant, alpha-beta T cells arose from several hundred expanded graft clones.

After removal of 3 bases from V and 3 bases from J, the junction contained 7 bases not matched to a gene. CDR3 length: 16 residues. Germline V gene sequence: CDR1 KGHSH, CDR2 LQKENI. Sequencing was performed on PBMCs, mostly from graft donor cells, taken 180 days after TCRalphabeta/CD19-depleted stem cell transplant. The sequence was obtained from a female patient aged 2 to 10 who had a stem cell transplant for aplastic anemia, so the T cells may come from the graft donor. The rearrangement uses TRBV18 and TRBJ2-1; 8 bases are a match to TRBD2. The CDR3, as DNA: TGTGCCAGCTCACCCCGGGGACTAGTGGGCTACAATGAGCAGTTCTTC. Its translation is CASSPRGLVGYNEQFF.